The present entry profiles one T cell receptor (beta chain) with its context. What it binds is not known. Every bit of the isolated RNA underwent reverse transcription, so sequencing read expressed TCRB transcripts. Produced via immunoSEQ multiplex PCR; TCRdb's table is partial and in-frame only. The sample shows 900,000 or so clones, 15% to 20% of them seen only once. The sample belongs to a study of beta chain features in type 1 diabetes. Findings of the study overall: TCRB CDR3s from Type 1 diabetes patients were moderately but significantly shorter in all four CD4+ subsets.

A CD45RO/CCR7/CD25/CD127/CD95/CD27 panel sorted naive, central memory, regulatory and stem cell-like memory CD4+ cells. Germline V gives CDR1 MDHEN, CDR2 SYDVKM. The CDR3 has 15 residues. Trimming took off 4 bases at V and 3 bases at J, with 14 bases between the two ends. The sequence was obtained from a woman between 18 and 29 years old in good health. The source material was naive CD4+ T cells from blood. The chain is built from TRBV28 and TRBJ2-3; tentative D call: TRBD1 (6 bases). CDR3 DNA: TGTGCCAGCAGTTCGTACAGGGCTGGGACAGATACGCAGTATTTT. Protein: CASSSYRAGTDTQYF.